This record concerns one T cell receptor beta chain sequence. There is no known antigen for this receptor. The sample holds no much larger clone one base away, and base qualities are not on file. These data are taken from a study of blood T cell repertoires in COVID-19 (dated by TCRdb to 2020 to 2022). Study-level background: Samples from collaborators originated in the United States, Italy and Spain and spanned both the acute and convalescent phases of COVID-19. The prospective study material was composed of cDNA or gDNA derived from T cells, B-cell-depleted T cells, or PBMCs. The samples were drawn from two sources: the first 160 participants of the ongoing ImmuneRACE study, and 1,254 subjects contributed by 6 global collaborators. The repertoires were made available in a free public database intended to serve as a resource for research on the immune response to SARS-CoV-2. HLA class I and class II types, where available, came from metadata supplied by the sample provider rather than from assay-based typing. Nearly every sample came with metadata listing a de-identified subject ID, COVID-19 status, age in years and sex. Deeply sampled blood TCRbeta repertoires from subjects exposed to, actively infected with, or recovered from COVID-19 were included in the dataset. Broad study findings and their caveats: Clinical and demographic metadata were provided uncurated, with the amount varying by source and participant.

The collaborating institutions used their own protocols to collect whole blood in K2EDTA tubes. For TCRbeta analysis, collaborator samples were shipped as frozen whole blood, as isolated PBMCs, or as DNA extracted from either sample type. The trim is 3 bases for V and 5 bases for J, with a gap of 13 bases between the germline ends. CDR1 is given as SGDLS and CDR2 as YYNGEE, both from the germline V gene. The CDR3 covers 14 residues, taking in both the cysteine and the phenylalanine. Left in the record is the CDR3 DNA by itself, 42 bases read in frame from the first base. TCRbeta CDR3 regions were amplified from genomic DNA using the immunoSEQ Assay, a bias-controlled multiplex PCR. As for how the authors treated the data: Nucleated cell counts per sample were estimated from amplification of reference gene primers within the assay. To quantify the absolute abundance of each unique TCRbeta CDR3 rearrangement, sequence reads were collapsed and filtered. Productive Simpson clonality was computed per sample as the square root of Simpson's diversity index over productive rearrangements. TCRdb provides this immuneACCESS table in a form limited to in-frame rearrangements. Some clones are lacking; in checked studies, under half of them reflect an unresolved V gene, and why the rest are absent is not known. Clone size and V and J calls were adopted from that table, with D and trimming inferred from the DNA. Across this sample there are 130,000 or so clones, with approximately 86% seen only once. Over 8% of the sample comes from the top ten.

The chain is encoded by TRBV9 joined to TRBJ2-3; the D gene lacks a confident call. What was sequenced was peripheral blood. The receptor was isolated from a woman aged 55-75 years with acute or convalescent COVID-19. CDR3 reads: CASSGTSPGDTQYF. Here is the DNA: TGTGCCAGCAGCGGTACCTCGCCAGGAGATACGCAGTATTTT.